This is a list of T cell receptor beta chains from one sample in a study of human versus mouse CDR3 diversity and MHC coevolution. The protocol was immunoSEQ multiplex PCR, while the TCRdb copy is restricted to in-frame clones and leaves out a portion. The table has tens of thousands of clones, just under 95% seen once; the top ten hold approximately 19%. Material: naive CD4+ T cells from blood. The receptor source for this set is a person in their sixties or seventies in good health. Each CDR3 is given with its conserved first and last residue. D genes are given only for firm matches.

V gene	J gene	D gene	CDR3 protein	CDR3 DNA
TRBV30	TRBJ1-2	NA	CAWSVGGNGYTF	TGTGCCTGGAGTGTAGGAGGGAATGGCTACACCTTC
TRBV5-6	TRBJ2-5	TRBD2	CARPREREGSETQYF	TGTGCCAGACCGAGGGAGCGGGAAGGATCAGAGACCCAGTACTTC
TRBV5-1	TRBJ2-1	TRBD2	CASSSSAGISYNEQFF	TGCGCCAGCAGCTCCTCAGCGGGGATCTCCTACAATGAGCAGTTCTTC
TRBV9	TRBJ2-2	NA	CASSPGQNTGELFF	TGTGCCAGCAGCCCGGGACAGAACACCGGGGAGCTGTTTTTT
TRBV6-5	TRBJ2-2	TRBD2	CASSLSERGVGELFF	TGTGCCAGCAGTTTATCCGAGCGGGGGGTCGGGGAGCTGTTTTTT
TRBV6-5	TRBJ1-3	NA	CASSYSKGSGNTIYF	TGTGCCAGCAGTTACTCGAAGGGGTCTGGAAACACCATATATTTT
TRBV11-2	TRBJ1-1	NA	CASSFSFYGSTEAFF	TGTGCCAGCAGCTTTTCTTTTTACGGGAGCACTGAAGCTTTCTTT
TRBV11-3	TRBJ2-3	NA	CASSFPLGGGTDTQYF	TGTGCCAGCAGCTTCCCTTTGGGGGGAGGCACAGATACGCAGTATTTT
TRBV4-2	TRBJ2-5	NA	CASSQDLVGETQYF	TGTGCCAGCAGCCAGGACTTAGTGGGAGAGACCCAGTACTTC
TRBV11-2	TRBJ1-1	NA	CASSLRSGSNTEAFF	TGTGCCAGCAGCTTACGCTCCGGGTCGAACACTGAAGCTTTCTTT
TRBV2	TRBJ1-4	NA	CASKRGRQEKLFF	TGTGCCAGCAAGCGGGGGCGCCAGGAAAAACTGTTTTTT
TRBV19	TRBJ2-2	TRBD2	CASRLAGGGAGELFF	TGTGCCAGCCGACTAGCGGGAGGGGGGGCCGGGGAGCTGTTTTTT
TRBV7-8	TRBJ2-7	NA	CASSLALGGPSSYEQYF	TGTGCCAGCAGCTTAGCGCTAGGCGGCCCTAGCTCCTACGAGCAGTACTTC
TRBV6-5	TRBJ2-5	TRBD2	CASSSLAGGGETQYF	TGTGCCAGCAGTTCACTAGCGGGAGGAGGTGAGACCCAGTACTTC
TRBV6-5	TRBJ2-1	TRBD2	CASSLREGRGNEQFF	TGTGCCAGCAGCCTCCGGGAGGGCCGGGGCAATGAGCAGTTCTTC
TRBV7-9	TRBJ2-5	NA	CASSLAVAGNQETQYF	TGTGCCAGCAGCTTAGCGGTCGCGGGGAACCAAGAGACCCAGTACTTC